This T cell receptor (beta chain) stems from a study of T cell repertoires in cytomegalovirus infection. Whole-study context: CMV infection and matching HLA type were both indicated by public TCR beta signatures.

Of note for this clonotype: Antigen specificity is unknown. At one end the junction does not follow the germline gene, possibly because of a read error.

A single record per CDR3 protein comes from TCRdb applying MiXCR to the reads. The sample has about 450,000 distinct CDR3 sequences, approximately 32% seen once. Overall study findings and caveats: Ex vivo responses were dominated by HLA-C-restricted CMV-specific TCR beta clonotypes.

Germline CDR1 reads SGHVS; CDR2 reads FQNEAQ. This CDR3 is built from 17 residues. This TCR was sampled from a human donor in good health (CMV status not recorded). Some clones in this sample may be carry-over from other donors' samples. The chain recombines TRBV7-8 with TRBJ1-1, with 9 bases lining up with TRBD1. The sample taken for sequencing was PBMCs. The CDR3 DNA reads as TGTTCCAGCAGCCCCCCGCAGGGGTTGACAGGGGGTCATGAAGCTTTCTTT. Translated, it gives CSSSPPQGLTGGHEAFF.